A single T cell receptor beta chain is shown here with its context. The germline gives CDR1 MDHEN, CDR2 SYDVKM. Trimming stripped 2 bases from V and 5 bases from J, with 6 bases between. This CDR3 is built from 12 residues. Some clones are missing from TCRdb's copy, which holds only in-frame ones; the method was immunoSEQ multiplex PCR. This sample carries about 180,000 clones, 85% to 90% of them seen once, and the ten largest clones take roughly 2.4%. This sample is part of a study of blood T cell repertoires in COVID-19. The J gene is TRBJ1-2, the V gene TRBV28; possible D gene TRBD1, 5 bases. The sequence was obtained from a woman in her thirties or forties with acute COVID-19. Material for sequencing was PBMCs or T cells enriched from blood (not recorded which). The CDR3: CASSLRGYGYTF. The CDR3 DNA reads TGTGCCAGCAGTTTAAGGGGATATGGCTACACCTTC.